This TCR beta chain was profiled in a study of cytomegalovirus exposure and HLA in healthy donors. Concerning this clone itself: Its specificity is not known.

It was with 60 Vbeta and 13 Jbeta primers that the PCR ran. Produced via immunoSEQ multiplex PCR; TCRdb's table is partial and in-frame only. Here the sample spans about 200,000 clones, 75% to 90% being singletons. Trimming pared 3 bases from V and 4 bases from J, leaving 12 bases between. The CDR3 has 15 amino acids. Germline lookup yields CDR1 SNHLY and CDR2 FYNNEI. Findings of the study overall: Among TCR beta chains, those listed as cytomegalovirus-associated numbered roughly 150.

This sequence originates from a woman in her twenties or thirties in good health and CMV-seronegative. Sequenced material: PBMCs. The chain couples TRBV2 to TRBJ2-2; D is unclear. In DNA, the CDR3 is TGTGCCAGCAGTGACCCGGGTTTGGGCACCGGGGAGCTGTTTTTT. Its protein product is CASSDPGLGTGELFF.